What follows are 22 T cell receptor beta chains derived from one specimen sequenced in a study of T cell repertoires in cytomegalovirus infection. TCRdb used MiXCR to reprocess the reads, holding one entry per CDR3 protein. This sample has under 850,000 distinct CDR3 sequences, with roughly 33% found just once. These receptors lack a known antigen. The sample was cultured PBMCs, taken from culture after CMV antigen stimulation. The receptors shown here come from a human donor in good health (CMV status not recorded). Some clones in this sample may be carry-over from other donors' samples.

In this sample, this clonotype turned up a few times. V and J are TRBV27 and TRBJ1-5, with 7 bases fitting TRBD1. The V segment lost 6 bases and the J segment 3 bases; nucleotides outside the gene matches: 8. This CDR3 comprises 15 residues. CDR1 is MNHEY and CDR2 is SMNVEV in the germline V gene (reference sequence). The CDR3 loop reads CASSRQGETNQPQHF. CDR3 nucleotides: TGTGCCAGCAGCCGACAGGGAGAAACCAATCAGCCCCAGCATTTT.

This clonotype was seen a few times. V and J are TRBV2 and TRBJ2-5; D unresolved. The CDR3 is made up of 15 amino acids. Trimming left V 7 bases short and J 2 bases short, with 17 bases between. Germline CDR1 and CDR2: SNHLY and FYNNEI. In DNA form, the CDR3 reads TGTGCCAGCAATAGAGTTTCGGCAGGACAAGAGACCCAGTACTTC. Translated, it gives CASNRVSAGQETQYF.

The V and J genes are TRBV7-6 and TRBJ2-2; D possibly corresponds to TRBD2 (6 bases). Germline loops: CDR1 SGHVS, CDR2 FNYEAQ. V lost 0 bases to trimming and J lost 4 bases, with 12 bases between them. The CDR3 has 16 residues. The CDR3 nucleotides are TGTGCCAGCAGCTTAGCGGGCGGGAAGGTCACCGGGGAGCTGTTTTTT. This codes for CASSLAGGKVTGELFF.

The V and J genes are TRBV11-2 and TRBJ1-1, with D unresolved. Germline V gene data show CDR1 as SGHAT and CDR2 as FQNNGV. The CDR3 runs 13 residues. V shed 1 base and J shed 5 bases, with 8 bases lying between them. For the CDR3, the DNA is TGTGCCAGCAGCTTAGGCTTGACGACTGAAGCTTTCTTT. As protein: CASSLGLTTEAFF.

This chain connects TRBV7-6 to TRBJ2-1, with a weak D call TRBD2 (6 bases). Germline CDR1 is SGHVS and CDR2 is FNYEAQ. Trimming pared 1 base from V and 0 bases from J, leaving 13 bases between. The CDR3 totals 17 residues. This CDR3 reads CASSLEGGTSSYNEQFF. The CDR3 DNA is TGTGCCAGCAGCTTAGAGGGCGGGACGAGCTCCTACAATGAGCAGTTCTTC.

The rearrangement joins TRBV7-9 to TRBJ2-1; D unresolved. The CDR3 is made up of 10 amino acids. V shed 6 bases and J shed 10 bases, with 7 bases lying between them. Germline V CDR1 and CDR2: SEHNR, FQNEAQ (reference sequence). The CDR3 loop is CASSRGEQFF. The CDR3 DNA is TGTGCCAGCAGTCGTGGAGAGCAGTTCTTC.

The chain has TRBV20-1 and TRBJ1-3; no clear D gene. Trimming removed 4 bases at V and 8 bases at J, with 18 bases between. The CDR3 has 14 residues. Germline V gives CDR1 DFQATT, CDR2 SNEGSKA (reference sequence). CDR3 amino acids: CSAKGREGVDTIYF. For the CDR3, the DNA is TGCAGTGCTAAAGGGCGGGAAGGCGTAGACACCATATATTTT.

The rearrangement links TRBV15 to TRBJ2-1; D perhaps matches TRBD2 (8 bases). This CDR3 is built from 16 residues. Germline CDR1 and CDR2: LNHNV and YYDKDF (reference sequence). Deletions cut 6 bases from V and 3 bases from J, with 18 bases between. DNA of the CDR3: TGTGCCACCAGTGCGGGACAGCGGGGGTACTACAATGAGCAGTTCTTC. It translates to CATSAGQRGYYNEQFF.

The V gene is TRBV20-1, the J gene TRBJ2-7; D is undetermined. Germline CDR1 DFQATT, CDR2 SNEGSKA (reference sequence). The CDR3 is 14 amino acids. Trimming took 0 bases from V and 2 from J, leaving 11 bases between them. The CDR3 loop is CSARDLVSTYEQYF. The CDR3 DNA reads TGCAGTGCTAGAGATTTGGTCAGCACCTACGAGCAGTACTTC.

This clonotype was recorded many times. The chain's CDR3 is CSVAGVETQYF. The CDR3 DNA reads as TGCAGCGTTGCAGGGGTGGAGACCCAGTACTTC. V and J are TRBV29-1 and TRBJ2-5, with TRBD1 as a possible D gene (6 bases). In germline, CDR1 is SQVTM, CDR2 ANQGSEA. V shed 4 bases and J shed 5 bases, with 8 bases lying between them. The CDR3 totals 11 residues.

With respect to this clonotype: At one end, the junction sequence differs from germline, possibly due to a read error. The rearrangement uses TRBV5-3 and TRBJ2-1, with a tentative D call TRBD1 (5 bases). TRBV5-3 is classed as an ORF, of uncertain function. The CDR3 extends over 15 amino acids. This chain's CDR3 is CASSSKTESYNEQFF. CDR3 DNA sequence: TGTGCCAGCAGCTCGAAGACAGAATCCTACAATGAGCAGTTCTTC.

CDR3 nucleotides: TGTGCCAGCAGCCCCGGGACAGGGTATAGCACAGATACGCAGTATTTT. It codes for CASSPGTGYSTDTQYF. This chain joins TRBV11-2 and TRBJ2-3; 9 nucleotides match TRBD1. Germline V gene data show CDR1 as SGHAT and CDR2 as FQNNGV. This CDR3 contains 16 residues. V lost 5 bases to trimming and J lost 0 bases; unmatched junction nucleotides: 6.

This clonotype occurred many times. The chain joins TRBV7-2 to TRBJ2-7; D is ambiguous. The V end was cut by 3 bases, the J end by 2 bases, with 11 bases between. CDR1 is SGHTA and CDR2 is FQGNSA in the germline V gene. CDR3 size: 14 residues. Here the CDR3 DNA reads TGTGCCAGCAGCTTGAACACACGACCCTACGAGCAGTACTTC. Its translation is CASSLNTRPYEQYF.

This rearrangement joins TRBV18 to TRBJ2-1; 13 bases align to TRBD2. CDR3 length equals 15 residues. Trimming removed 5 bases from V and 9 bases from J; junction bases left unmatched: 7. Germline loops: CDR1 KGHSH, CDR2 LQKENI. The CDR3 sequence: CASSSGLAGSGEQFF. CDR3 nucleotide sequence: TGTGCCAGCTCATCGGGACTAGCGGGGTCCGGTGAGCAGTTCTTC.

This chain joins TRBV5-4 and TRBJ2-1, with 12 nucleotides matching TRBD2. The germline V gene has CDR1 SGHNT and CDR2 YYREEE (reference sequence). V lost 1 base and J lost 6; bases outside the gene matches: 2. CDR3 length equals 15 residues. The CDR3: CASSLSLAGGNEQFF. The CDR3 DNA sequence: TGTGCCAGCAGCTTGTCACTAGCGGGGGGCAATGAGCAGTTCTTC.

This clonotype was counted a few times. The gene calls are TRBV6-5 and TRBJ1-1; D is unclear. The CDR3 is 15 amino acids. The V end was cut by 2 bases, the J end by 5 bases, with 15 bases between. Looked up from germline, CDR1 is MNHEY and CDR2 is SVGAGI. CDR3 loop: CASSYGSMDLTEAFF. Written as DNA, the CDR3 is TGTGCCAGCAGTTACGGAAGCATGGACCTGACTGAAGCTTTCTTT.

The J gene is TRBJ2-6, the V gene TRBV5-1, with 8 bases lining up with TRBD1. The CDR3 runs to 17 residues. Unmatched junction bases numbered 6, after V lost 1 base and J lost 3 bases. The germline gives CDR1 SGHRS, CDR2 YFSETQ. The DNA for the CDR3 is TGCGCCAGCAGCTTGCTGACAGGGGAAGGTGGGGCCAACGTCCTGACTTTC. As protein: CASSLLTGEGGANVLTF.

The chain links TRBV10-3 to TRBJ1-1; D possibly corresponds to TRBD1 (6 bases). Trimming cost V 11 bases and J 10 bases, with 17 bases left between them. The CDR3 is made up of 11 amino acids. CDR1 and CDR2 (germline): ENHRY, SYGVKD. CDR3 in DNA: TGTGCCGCTCACAATACAGGGAGAGCTTTCTTT. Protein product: CAAHNTGRAFF.

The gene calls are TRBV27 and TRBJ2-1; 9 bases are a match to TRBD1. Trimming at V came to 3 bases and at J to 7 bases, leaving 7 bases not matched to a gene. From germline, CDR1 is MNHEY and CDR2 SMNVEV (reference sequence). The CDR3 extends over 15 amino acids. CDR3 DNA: TGTGCCAGCAGTTTTACCGGGACAGGGAGAAATGAGCAGTTCTTC. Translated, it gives CASSFTGTGRNEQFF.

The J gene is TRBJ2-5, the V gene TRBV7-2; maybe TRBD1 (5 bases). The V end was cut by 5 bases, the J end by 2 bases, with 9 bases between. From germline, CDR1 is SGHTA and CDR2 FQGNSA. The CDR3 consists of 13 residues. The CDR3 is CASSRTRQETQYF. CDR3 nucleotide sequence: TGTGCCAGCAGCCGGACACGGCAAGAGACCCAGTACTTC.

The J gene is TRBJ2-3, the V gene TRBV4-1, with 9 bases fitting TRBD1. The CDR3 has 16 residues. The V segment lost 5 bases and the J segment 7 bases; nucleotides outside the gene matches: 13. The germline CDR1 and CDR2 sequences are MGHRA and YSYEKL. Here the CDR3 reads CASSGVRDRDRYTQYF. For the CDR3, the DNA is TGCGCCAGCAGCGGTGTAAGGGACAGGGATCGATATACGCAGTATTTT.

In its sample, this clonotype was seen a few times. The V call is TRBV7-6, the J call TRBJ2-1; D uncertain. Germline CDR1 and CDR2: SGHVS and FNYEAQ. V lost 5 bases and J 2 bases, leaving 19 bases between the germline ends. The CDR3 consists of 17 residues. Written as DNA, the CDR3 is TGTGCCAGCAGCCCCCCAGTATCTCAACCCCCCTACAATGAGCAGTTCTTC. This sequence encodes CASSPPVSQPPYNEQFF.